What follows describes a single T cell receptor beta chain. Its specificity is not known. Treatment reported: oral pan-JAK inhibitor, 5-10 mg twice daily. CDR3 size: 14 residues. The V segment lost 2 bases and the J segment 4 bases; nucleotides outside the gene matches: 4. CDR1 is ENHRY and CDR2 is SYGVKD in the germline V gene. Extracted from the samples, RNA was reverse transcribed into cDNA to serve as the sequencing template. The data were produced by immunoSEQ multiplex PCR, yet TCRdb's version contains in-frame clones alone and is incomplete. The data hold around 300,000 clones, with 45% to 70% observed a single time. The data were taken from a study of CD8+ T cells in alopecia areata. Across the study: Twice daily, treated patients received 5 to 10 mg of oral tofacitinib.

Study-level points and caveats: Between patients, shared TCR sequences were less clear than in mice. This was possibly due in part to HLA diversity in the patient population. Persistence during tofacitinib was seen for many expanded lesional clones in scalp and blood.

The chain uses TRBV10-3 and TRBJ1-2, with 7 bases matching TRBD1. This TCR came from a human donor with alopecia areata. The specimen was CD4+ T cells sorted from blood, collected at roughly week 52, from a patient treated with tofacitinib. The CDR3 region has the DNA TGTGCCATCAGTGAGCGGACAGGATCCTATGGCTACACCTTC. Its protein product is CAISERTGSYGYTF.